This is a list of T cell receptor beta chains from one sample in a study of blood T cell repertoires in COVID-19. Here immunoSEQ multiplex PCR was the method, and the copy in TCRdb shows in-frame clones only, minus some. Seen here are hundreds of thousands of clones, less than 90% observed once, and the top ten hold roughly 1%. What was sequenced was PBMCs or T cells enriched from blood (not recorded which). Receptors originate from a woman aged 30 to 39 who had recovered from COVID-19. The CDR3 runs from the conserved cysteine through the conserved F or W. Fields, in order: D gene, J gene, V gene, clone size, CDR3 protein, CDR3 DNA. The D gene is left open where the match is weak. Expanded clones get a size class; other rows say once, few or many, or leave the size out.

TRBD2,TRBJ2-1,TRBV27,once,CASTFNGGSYNEQFF,TGTGCCAGCACCTTTAACGGGGGGTCCTACAATGAGCAGTTCTTC
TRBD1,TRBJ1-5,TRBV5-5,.,CASSFTGVSNQPQHF,TGTGCCAGCAGCTTTACAGGGGTGAGCAATCAGCCCCAGCATTTT
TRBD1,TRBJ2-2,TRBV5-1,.,CASSLVTNAGGAYDTGELFF,TGCGCCAGCAGCTTGGTAACCAATGCAGGGGGCGCTTACGACACCGGGGAGCTGTTTTTT
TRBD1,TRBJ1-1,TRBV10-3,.,CAIRPTGTGGTEAFF,TGTGCCATCAGACCTACCGGGACAGGGGGCACTGAAGCTTTCTTT
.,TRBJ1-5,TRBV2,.,CASSDGGGPYSNQPQHF,TGTGCCAGCAGTGATGGGGGCGGCCCTTATAGCAATCAGCCCCAGCATTTT
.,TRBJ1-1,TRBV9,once,CASSKTRGLEAFF,TGTGCCAGCAGCAAAACCCGGGGACTTGAAGCTTTCTTT
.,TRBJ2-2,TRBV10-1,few,CASMGTLAGELFF,TGCGCCAGCATGGGGACTCTTGCCGGGGAGCTGTTTTTT
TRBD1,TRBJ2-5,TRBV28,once,CASRGQGAETQYF,TGTGCCAGCAGGGGACAGGGGGCAGAGACCCAGTACTTC
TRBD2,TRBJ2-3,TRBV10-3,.,CAISGPSGGAPDTQYF,TGTGCCATCAGTGGACCTAGCGGGGGGGCCCCTGATACGCAGTATTTT
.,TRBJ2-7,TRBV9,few,CASSVAGHEQYF,TGTGCCAGCAGCGTAGCAGGCCACGAGCAGTACTTC
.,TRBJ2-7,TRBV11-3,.,CASSYYEQYF,TGTGCCAGCAGTTACTACGAGCAGTACTTC
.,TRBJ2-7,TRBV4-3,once,CASSQQLEISYEQYF,TGCGCCAGCAGCCAACAACTAGAGATCTCCTACGAGCAGTACTTC
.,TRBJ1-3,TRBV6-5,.,CASRGRGPGNTIYF,TGTGCCAGCAGAGGTCGAGGGCCTGGAAACACCATATATTTT
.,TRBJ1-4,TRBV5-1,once,CASSNNEKLFF,TGCGCCAGCAGTAATAATGAAAAACTGTTTTTT
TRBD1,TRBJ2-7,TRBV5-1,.,CASSLAWGQGYEQYF,TGCGCCAGCAGCTTGGCGTGGGGACAGGGGTACGAGCAGTACTTC